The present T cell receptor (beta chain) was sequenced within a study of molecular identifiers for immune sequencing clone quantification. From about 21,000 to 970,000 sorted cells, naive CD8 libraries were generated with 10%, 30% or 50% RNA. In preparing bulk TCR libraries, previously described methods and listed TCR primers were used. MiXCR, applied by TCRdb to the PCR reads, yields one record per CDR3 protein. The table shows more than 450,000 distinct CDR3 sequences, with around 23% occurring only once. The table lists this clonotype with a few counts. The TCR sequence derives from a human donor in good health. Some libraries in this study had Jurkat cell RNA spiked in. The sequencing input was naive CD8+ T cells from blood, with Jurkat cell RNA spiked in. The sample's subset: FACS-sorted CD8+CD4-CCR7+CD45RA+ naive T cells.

The DNA for the CDR3 is TGTGCCAGCAGTTCCATAGCGGGGGACCCCCCCGATACGCAGTATTTT. Translated: CASSSIAGDPPDTQYF. J is TRBJ2-3 and V is TRBV2; 9 nucleotides align to TRBD2. V lost 5 bases, J lost 6 bases, and 12 bases stayed unmatched. The length of the CDR3 is 16 residues. Germline V gene sequence: CDR1 SNHLY, CDR2 FYNNEI.